These T cell receptor beta chains were read from a single sample in a study of blood T cell repertoires in COVID-19. TCRdb keeps only in-frame clones here, not all; method: immunoSEQ multiplex PCR. This table holds 160,000 or so clones, roughly 90% found once. The sample was peripheral blood. The receptors were gathered from a woman aged 60 to 75 who had recovered from COVID-19. Both conserved end residues are part of each CDR3. The D gene is left open where the match is weak. Not every row has a clone size; where given, it reads once, few, many or a size class.

>NA|TRBJ1-2|NA|TRBV24-1
TGTGCCACCAGTGGTCTAGAGGCTAACTATGGCTACACCTTC
CATSGLEANYGYTF
>NA|TRBJ2-5|TRBD1|TRBV4-1
TGCGCCAGCAGCCAAGCGGGACAGGGGGCTGAGACCCAGTACTTC
CASSQAGQGAETQYF
>NA|TRBJ1-1|TRBD1|TRBV5-1
TGCGCCAGCAGTGGCCCAGGGGGGCGGAACACTGAAGCTTTCTTT
CASSGPGGRNTEAFF
>NA|TRBJ2-1|TRBD2|TRBV6-1
TGTGCCAGCAGTGAACCGCGGGGGAACTCCTACAATGAGCAGTTCTTC
CASSEPRGNSYNEQFF
>once|TRBJ1-5|TRBD1|TRBV30
TGTGCCTGGGATACCGGGACAGGGAGCAATCAGCCCCAGCATTTT
CAWDTGTGSNQPQHF
>NA|TRBJ1-1|NA|TRBV6-5
TGTGCCAGCACCGAAGGCGGGAGTAACACTGAAGCTTTCTTT
CASTEGGSNTEAFF
>NA|TRBJ2-6|NA|TRBV6-5
TGTGCCAGCAGTTACGACGGGACTGGGGCCAACGTCCTGACTTTC
CASSYDGTGANVLTF
>NA|TRBJ1-1|NA|TRBV5-1
TGCGCCAGCAGCGTGCAGGGGACTGAAGCTTTCTTT
CASSVQGTEAFF
>NA|TRBJ2-5|NA|TRBV11-2
TGTGCCAGCAGCTTAGCCCGAGAGACCCAGTACTTC
CASSLARETQYF
>once|TRBJ2-7|NA|TRBV28
TGTGCCAGCACTTTGGACACCCCCTACGAGCAGTACTTC
CASTLDTPYEQYF
>NA|TRBJ1-1|NA|TRBV9
TGTGCCAGCAGCGTAGCTACCGACACTGAAGCTTTCTTT
CASSVATDTEAFF
>NA|TRBJ1-4|NA|TRBV30
TGTGCCTGGAGTGGGGGACAACAGAATGAAAAACTGTTTTTT
CAWSGGQQNEKLFF
>NA|TRBJ2-3|TRBD2|TRBV5-4
TGTGCCAGCAGCAGATTAGCGGGGGGGAGCACAGATACGCAGTATTTT
CASSRLAGGSTDTQYF
>NA|TRBJ2-1|TRBD1|TRBV5-6
TGTGCCAGCAGCGACGACAGGGGGCGCAATGAGCAGTTCTTC
CASSDDRGRNEQFF
>NA|TRBJ1-1|NA|TRBV7-3
TGTGCCAGCAGCTTTGACAGTTCTAGTGAAGCTTTCTTT
CASSFDSSSEAFF
>NA|TRBJ2-3|NA|TRBV6-4
TGTGCCAGCAGTGACTCGGGGCGTTTAGATACGCAGTATTTT
CASSDSGRLDTQYF
>NA|TRBJ2-7|TRBD1|TRBV28
TGTGCCAGCAGTTTAATGGTCGACAGGGGGCCCGCCGAGCAGTACTTC
CASSLMVDRGPAEQYF
>NA|TRBJ1-5|NA|TRBV2
TGTGCCAGCAGTGATTCAGGGTTTCTGTCCCAGCATTTT
CASSDSGFLSQHF
>NA|TRBJ2-4|NA|TRBV4-1
TGCGCCAGCAGCCAAGAAACAGAATTAGCCAAAAACATTCAGTACTTC
CASSQETELAKNIQYF
>NA|TRBJ2-3|NA|TRBV19
TGTGCCAGTAGTATAGATCCGTTAGATACGCAGTATTTT
CASSIDPLDTQYF
>NA|TRBJ2-7|NA|TRBV24-1
TGTGCCACCAGTGATTCTTCCTACGAGCAGTACTTC
CATSDSSYEQYF
>NA|TRBJ2-3|NA|TRBV2
TGTGCCAGCAAAAGAGAGGATACGCAGTATTTT
CASKREDTQYF
>NA|TRBJ2-1|NA|TRBV5-1
TGCGCCAGCAGCTTGGCGTTTGGGGACACCTACAATGAGCAGTTCTTC
CASSLAFGDTYNEQFF
>NA|TRBJ2-3|NA|TRBV18
TGTGCCAGCTCATCGGGTTTCCTGGATACGCAGTATTTT
CASSSGFLDTQYF
>NA|TRBJ1-1|NA|TRBV7-9
TGTGCCAGCAGCCAATGGGGGGGCGACACTGAAGCTTTCTTT
CASSQWGGDTEAFF
>NA|TRBJ2-3|TRBD1|TRBV11-3
TGTGCCAGCAGCCTGGGACAGCCTAGCACAGATACGCAGTATTTT
CASSLGQPSTDTQYF
>NA|TRBJ2-7|NA|TRBV5-1
TGCGCCAGCAGCTTGGCCGGCGGGCCGAGCTCCTACGAGCAGTACTTC
CASSLAGGPSSYEQYF
>NA|TRBJ1-3|TRBD1|TRBV7-9
TGTGCCAGCAGACGGGACAGCGGCTCTGGAAACACCATATATTTT
CASRRDSGSGNTIYF
>NA|TRBJ2-6|NA|TRBV9
TGTGCCAGCTCCCCCCTCTCTGGGGCCAACGTCCTGACTTTC
CASSPLSGANVLTF
>NA|TRBJ1-3|TRBD1|TRBV29-1
TGCAGCGTTGAGGAGGGGGCTCCTGGAAACACCATATATTTT
CSVEEGAPGNTIYF
>NA|TRBJ1-1|TRBD1|TRBV27
TGTGCCAGCAGCAACCTACTAGGGGGCAGCGAAGCTTTCTTT
CASSNLLGGSEAFF
>NA|TRBJ2-3|NA|TRBV11-3
TGTGCCAGCAGCTTATATGAGGGGGGGCAGGGTATAGATACGCAGTATTTT
CASSLYEGGQGIDTQYF
>NA|TRBJ1-4|TRBD1|TRBV28
TGTGCCAGCAGTTCCCCCAGGGGGACTAATGAAAAACTGTTTTTT
CASSSPRGTNEKLFF
>once|TRBJ2-7|TRBD1|TRBV7-2
TGTGCCAGCAGCATCGGGACAGGGGAGTCCTACGAGCAGTACTTC
CASSIGTGESYEQYF
>NA|TRBJ2-7|TRBD1|TRBV7-9
TGTGCCAGCAGCGCCAGGGACAGGGTCTACGAGCAGTACTTC
CASSARDRVYEQYF
>NA|TRBJ2-5|NA|TRBV10-3
TGTGCCATCAGTGAAACTAGTTCACACCAAGAGACCCAGTACTTC
CAISETSSHQETQYF
>once|TRBJ1-2|TRBD1|TRBV6-6
TGTGCCAGCAGTCCAACAGGGGGCGTAGGCTACACCTTC
CASSPTGGVGYTF
>NA|TRBJ2-3|TRBD1|TRBV5-1
TGCGCCAGCAGCTTGCCCCCACAGGGGGGTGTACCAGATACGCAGTATTTT
CASSLPPQGGVPDTQYF
>few|TRBJ2-1|TRBD1|TRBV7-3
TGTGCCAGCAGCTTCGACAGGGGCACCCATAATGAGCAGTTCTTC
CASSFDRGTHNEQFF
>NA|TRBJ1-6|TRBD1|TRBV3-1/TRBV3-2
TGTGCCAGCAGCCAAGCCGGGACAGGGTTTTCACCCCTCCACTTT
CASSQAGTGFSPLHF
>medium-sized|TRBJ1-5|NA|TRBV21-1
TGTGCCAGCAGCAAAGGGGCACACAATCAGCCCCAGCATTTT
CASSKGAHNQPQHF
>NA|TRBJ2-7|NA|TRBV18
TGTGCCAGCTCGCCCGCTTGGAGAGCATACGAGCAGTACTTC
CASSPAWRAYEQYF
>NA|TRBJ2-7|TRBD2|TRBV6-6
TGTGCCAGCAGTGGGGGGGACTCCTACGAGCAGTACTTC
CASSGGDSYEQYF
>NA|TRBJ2-1|TRBD2|TRBV18
TGTGCCAGCTCACCCAACTCCGGGACTAGCGGGGGGGCCGCCTACAATGAGCAGTTCTTC
CASSPNSGTSGGAAYNEQFF
>NA|TRBJ2-1|TRBD2|TRBV24-1
TGTGCCACCAGTCTCAGCGGGGAGTTTATCTACAATGAGCAGTTCTTC
CATSLSGEFIYNEQFF
>NA|TRBJ1-3|NA|TRBV6-5
TGTGCCAGCAGTTACTCGCGCCTCTCTGGAAACACCATATATTTT
CASSYSRLSGNTIYF
>NA|TRBJ2-5|TRBD2|TRBV4-3
TGCGCCAGCAGCTCCACTAGCGGGGGTGCTGAGACCCAGTACTTC
CASSSTSGGAETQYF